This TCR beta chain appears in the sequencing data of a study of cytomegalovirus exposure and HLA in healthy donors. Study results and limitations: The study flagged some 180 TCR beta chains as cytomegalovirus-associated. A later analysis found first-cohort TCR clusters tended to co-occur in the approximately 110 validation repertoires. Specificity for CMV antigens was confirmed in vitro for a few of the CMV-associated chains.

Germline V lookup: CDR1 SGHRS, CDR2 YFSETQ. The CDR3 is made up of 15 amino acids. V lost 1 base to trimming and J lost 5 bases; unmatched junction nucleotides: 6. Donors came from a validation cohort of about 120 subjects, distinct from the first 666-subject cohort. TCRdb's table, derived via immunoSEQ multiplex PCR, lists solely in-frame clones and lacks some. The sample yields around 150,000 clones, roughly nine tenths seen once. To note about this clone: Its antigen is not known.

Sample: PBMCs. The clonotype originates from a woman between 18 and 29 years old in good health and CMV-seropositive. The gene calls are TRBV5-1 and TRBJ1-1, with TRBD1 matching over 9 bases. The CDR3 DNA sequence: TGCGCCAGCAGCTTGATCGGGACAGGGAGAACTGAAGCTTTCTTT. Its protein is CASSLIGTGRTEAFF.